The entry that follows covers one T cell receptor (beta chain) sequence. Which antigen it targets is not known. Per-base quality was not reported, and no clone a single base away is much larger than it. The CDR3 goes from the cysteine to the phenylalanine over 14 residues. Only the CDR3 DNA is retained, 42 bases long and in frame from the first base. Here V drops 6 bases and J drops 4 bases, and the junction holds 6 bases not matched to any gene. For CDR1 and CDR2, the germline V gene lists ENHRY and SYGVKD. The entire amount of isolated RNA was reverse transcribed using the High Capacity cDNA Reverse Transcription Kit, so the sequenced TCRB transcripts were expressed ones. Deep immunoSEQ sequencing was performed on naive, central memory and regulatory T cell samples, with an average of roughly 3.6 million total reads per sample. Sorted cells were lysed in RLT buffer and RNA was extracted with DNase-treated RNeasy Micro or Mini kits, depending on cell number. Each cell subset was processed separately to prevent cross-contamination, with patient and healthy donor samples processed together. Using the immunoSEQ multiplex PCR, TCRB sequences were amplified from cDNA into 87-bp fragments spanning the CDR3 region. Sequencing of the amplicons was performed on the Illumina HiSeq platform. The authors processed their data as follows. PCR bias was computationally corrected using synthetic template baselines, reads within Hamming distance 2 were collapsed, and singletons that could not be merged were discarded. Reads were aligned against IMGT so that V, D and J genes, CDR3 length and insertions or deletions at six rearrangement sites could be assigned. Within each subset, clonotype counts were normalized to sorted cell number, and only after that were true diversity and Gini coefficients computed with the tcR R package. Repertoire sharing was quantified using the overlap coefficient calculated on TCRB nucleotide sequences. Out-of-frame TCRB sequences from naive cells were analyzed as a proxy for the pre-selection repertoire. What TCRdb holds here is the immuneACCESS table cut down to in-frame rearrangements. Part of the clones is not present; checked against another copy, under half of the missing clones reflect an unresolved V gene, and the others are unexplained. V and J calls and clone size are given by that table; D and trimming were obtained from the DNA. This sample lists 900,000 or so clones; under 20% were detected once. 0.02% to 0.025% of the sample is in the top ten clones.

Each donor gave one peripheral blood draw, averaging roughly 0.11 L, which was collected into heparinised tubes. Naive, central memory, regulatory and stem cell-like memory CD4+ T cells were sorted on a BD FACSAria II using a panel including CD45RO, CCR7, CD25, CD127, CD95 and CD27. A purity above 95% was achieved for all sorted populations. PBMCs were isolated immediately by Lymphoprep density gradient centrifugation and stained directly without culture. So that batch effects would be minimized, each experiment stained and sorted samples in pairs, pairing one healthy donor with one patient. The sample comes from a study of beta chain features in type 1 diabetes (dated by TCRdb to 2016 to 2019). Context from the whole study: Mean age, gender distribution, total cell number and subset yield did not differ between patients and healthy donors. The study compared TCRB repertoires of sorted circulating CD4+ T cell subsets between recently diagnosed type 1 diabetes patients and matched healthy donors. Across all samples, almost 110 million sorted cells were examined, and cell number per subset correlated strongly with RNA yield. Whereas all 28 donors provided naive and central memory subsets, regulatory and stem cell-like memory subsets were isolated from just 8 patients and roughly eight healthy donors.

The study at large found these results: A moderate but significant shortening of TCRB CDR3 length was observed in type 1 diabetes patients in all four CD4+ subsets. Naive, central memory and regulatory TCRB repertoires appeared to be more similar among patients than among healthy donors. At VDJ recombination sites, patients with type 1 diabetes made fewer insertions and deleted more nucleotides, a pattern implying thymic rearrangement abnormalities. Because cDNA rather than genomic DNA was sequenced, highly expressing activated cells could have been over-represented, although no difference in activation and CD3 levels was found between groups. Shorter templates might have been favored by PCR, but patient and control samples were amplified and corrected together, so both groups would have been affected equally by any skew. Because the HLA sub-analyses included only small numbers of individuals, any influence of HLA type on TCRB rearrangement was left unresolved.

The sample comprised naive CD4+ T cells from blood. The cell subset or site label of this sample denotes: true naive CD4+ T cells. This clonotype was obtained from a woman aged 18-35 years in good health. The chain is encoded by TRBV10-3 joined to TRBJ2-1, with 7 middle bases fitting TRBD1. CDR3 reads: CAISDRDGYNEQFF. The DNA reads TGTGCCATCAGCGACAGGGACGGTTACAATGAGCAGTTCTTC.